These T cell receptor beta chains were read from a single sample in a study of response to subunit inactivated influenza vaccine. TCRdb itself ran the RT-PCR reads through MiXCR, one entry per CDR3 protein. The table has about 700,000 distinct CDR3 sequences, less than 20% seen once; the top ten hold 11%. The source was PBMCs from blood, collected 11 to 12 days after vaccination. These receptors came from a man aged 45 to 65 who received an inactivated influenza vaccine. Each CDR3 is given with its conserved first and last residue. A D gene is named only where the DNA matches it firmly.

J gene,D gene,V gene,CDR3 protein
TRBJ2-1,TRBD2,TRBV7-9,CASSLEASGRKRNEQFF
TRBJ2-5,NA,TRBV10-3,CAITDLWGSETQYF
TRBJ2-5,NA,TRBV7-2,CASSLNTPGNQETQYF
TRBJ1-5,TRBD1,TRBV4-2,CASSLGTVSHQPQHF
TRBJ1-6,TRBD1,TRBV27,CASSRTGAAASPLHF
TRBJ1-1,NA,TRBV12-3/TRBV12-4,CASSFGGRDTEAFF
TRBJ2-1,NA,TRBV4-2,CASSQDTKRNNEQFF
TRBJ2-5,NA,TRBV27,CASSLFFGGWTETQYF
TRBJ2-1,TRBD2,TRBV7-9,CASSLRGSGGHNEQFF
TRBJ2-3,TRBD2,TRBV9,CASSASSSGLSTDTQYF
TRBJ2-1,TRBD1,TRBV12-3/TRBV12-4,CASSPTGPEQFF
TRBJ2-1,TRBD1,TRBV29-1,CSVRSRGLLNNEQFF
TRBJ1-1,TRBD1,TRBV20-1,CSARQGAANTEAFF
TRBJ2-1,TRBD1,TRBV6-6,CASGQGSYNEQFF
TRBJ1-1,TRBD1,TRBV7-2,CASSLTGVGNTEAFF
TRBJ2-3,TRBD1,TRBV6-2/TRBV6-3,CASTFNLRDRGTDTQYF
TRBJ1-1,TRBD1,TRBV6-2/TRBV6-3,CASTETPGTGDTEAFF
TRBJ2-5,NA,TRBV11-2,CASSLGVAETQYF
TRBJ2-5,NA,TRBV13,CASSSRLWTETQYF
TRBJ1-5,NA,TRBV28,CASSFRGYSNQPQHF
TRBJ2-3,NA,TRBV20-1,CSASGDAWTTDTQYF